Sequencing of this TCR beta chain was carried out in a study of blood T cell repertoires in COVID-19 (dated by TCRdb to about 2020). Regarding the research as a whole: Samples from collaborators originated in the United States, Italy and Spain and spanned both the acute and convalescent phases of COVID-19. The prospective study material was composed of cDNA or gDNA derived from T cells, B-cell-depleted T cells, or PBMCs. The dataset comprised deeply sampled blood TCRbeta repertoires from subjects exposed to, actively infected with, or recovered from COVID-19. The repertoires were released in a freely available public database intended as a resource for research on the immune response to SARS-CoV-2. Samples came from the ongoing ImmuneRACE study (first 160 participants) plus 1,254 subjects from 6 global collaborators. A de-identified subject ID, COVID-19 status, age in years and sex were almost always included in the sample metadata. Where available, HLA class I and class II types were taken from metadata supplied by the sample provider and were not determined by assay-based typing. On the study overall, not on this receptor specifically: Clinical and demographic metadata were provided uncurated, with the amount varying by source and participant.

Each collaborating institution followed its own protocols to collect whole blood in K2EDTA tubes. For TCRbeta analysis, collaborator samples were shipped as frozen whole blood, as isolated PBMCs, or as DNA extracted from either sample type. The immunoSEQ Assay, a bias-controlled multiplex PCR, was used to amplify TCRbeta CDR3 regions from genomic DNA. On the study's bioinformatics: Within the assay, amplification of reference gene primers was used to estimate how many nucleated cells each sample contained. To quantify the absolute abundance of each unique TCRbeta CDR3 rearrangement, sequence reads were collapsed and filtered. For each sample, productive Simpson clonality was calculated as the square root of Simpson's diversity index across productive rearrangements. In its TCRdb copy, this immuneACCESS table keeps in-frame sequences only and misses some clones. Where compared with another copy, unresolved V genes explain less than half of these, and the others have no known cause. That table is the source of V, J and clone size, and D and trimming were worked out from the DNA. The sample yields 95,000 to 120,000 clones; around four fifths were counted once. 4% to 4.5% of the sample belongs to the ten largest clones.

Of note for this clone: Its antigen is still unknown. No per-base quality is available; no much larger clone lies one base away.

At the junction V is shortened by 5 bases and J by 5 bases; bases outside the gene matches: 8. The CDR3 numbers 16 residues from cysteine through phenylalanine. Here the CDR3 DNA is all that survives: 48 bases in frame from base 1. The germline V gene gives CDR1 as SGHTA and CDR2 as FQGNSA. This sequence was found in a woman in her sixties or seventies with acute or convalescent COVID-19. The sample consisted of peripheral blood. The chain is made from TRBV7-2 and TRBJ2-2; TRBD1 agrees with 10 junctional bases. Read as DNA, the sequence is TGTGCCAGCAGCCAGACTACGGGACAGGGGACCGGGGAGCTGTTTTTT. This encodes CASSQTTGQGTGELFF.